These T cell receptor beta chains were read from a single sample in a study of glioma-infiltrating T cells after dendritic cell vaccination. Assay used: immunoSEQ multiplex PCR; TCRdb lists only in-frame clones, some missing. The repertoire holds about 49,000 clones, with over 75% as singletons. The specimen was blood, collected before dendritic cell vaccination. These TCRs come from a human donor with glioblastoma. CDR3s include the opening cysteine and the closing phenylalanine or tryptophan. D genes are given only for firm matches. Clone size is given for some rows only: seen once, a few or many times, or a class if the clone is expanded.

>once|NA|TRBV7-8|TRBJ1-2
CASSLDRGILREGGRGGYTF
TGTGCCAGCAGCTTAGATCGGGGGATCCTCCGTGAAGGTGGGCGTGGGGGCTACACCTTC
>NA|TRBD1|TRBV30|TRBJ1-5
CAWGQGSKQPQHF
TGTGCCTGGGGACAGGGGAGTAAACAGCCCCAGCATTTT
>NA|NA|TRBV29-1|TRBJ2-7
CSVVPRVGTYEQYF
TGCAGCGTTGTTCCCAGGGTAGGAACCTACGAGCAGTACTTC
>NA|NA|TRBV10-3|TRBJ2-2
CAISGDQGYASTGELFF
TGTGCCATCAGTGGAGATCAGGGGTACGCGAGCACCGGGGAGCTGTTTTTT
>NA|NA|TRBV30|TRBJ1-3
CAWRQVQNSGNTIYF
TGTGCCTGGAGGCAGGTCCAAAACTCTGGAAACACCATATATTTT
>NA|TRBD2|TRBV6-6|TRBJ2-1
CASRGGVRDNEQFF
TGTGCCAGCAGGGGGGGGGTGAGAGACAATGAGCAGTTCTTC
>NA|NA|TRBV27|TRBJ2-7
CASNPFISSSREQYF
TGTGCCAGCAACCCTTTTATCTCTAGCAGCCGCGAGCAGTACTTC
>NA|NA|TRBV4-1|TRBJ2-7
CASSQAQRGLSEQYF
TGCGCCAGCAGCCAAGCGCAAAGGGGACTCTCCGAGCAGTACTTC
>NA|NA|TRBV7-9|TRBJ1-1
CASSLGQEAFF
TGTGCCAGCAGCTTAGGCCAGGAAGCTTTCTTT
>NA|TRBD1|TRBV23-1|TRBJ1-2
CASSQDRGGYGYTF
TGCGCCAGCAGTCAGGACAGGGGGGGCTATGGCTACACCTTC
>once|TRBD1|TRBV10-1|TRBJ2-1
CASSDFGTGGSDEQFF
TGCGCCAGCAGTGACTTCGGGACAGGGGGAAGTGATGAGCAGTTCTTC
>NA|NA|TRBV13|TRBJ2-1
CASTRIGGLIFNEQFF
TGTGCCAGCACCCGTATTGGGGGACTGATTTTCAATGAGCAGTTCTTC
>once|NA|TRBV7-7|TRBJ2-2
CASSFGITGELFF
TGTGCTAGCAGCTTCGGGATTACCGGGGAGCTGTTTTTT
>NA|NA|TRBV9|TRBJ1-1
CASGGEGQGEAFF
TGTGCCAGCGGGGGGGAGGGGCAGGGTGAAGCTTTCTTT
>NA|NA|TRBV5-1|TRBJ2-3
CASSPRGAVSGDTQYF
TGCGCCAGCAGCCCCCGGGGGGCAGTGTCAGGAGATACGCAGTATTTT
>NA|TRBD1|TRBV29-1|TRBJ2-3
CSVPGQGWRSDTDTQYF
TGCAGCGTTCCGGGACAGGGGTGGCGGTCTGACACAGATACGCAGTATTTT
>NA|TRBD1|TRBV6-4|TRBJ1-1
CASLRQGRMNTEAFF
TGTGCCAGCCTTAGACAGGGGCGAATGAACACTGAAGCTTTCTTT
>NA|NA|TRBV14|TRBJ2-3
CAPTSTDTQYF
TGTGCCCCGACTAGCACAGATACGCAGTATTTT
>few|TRBD1|TRBV4-2|TRBJ2-3
CASSQERGQRDTQYF
TGTGCCAGCAGCCAAGAGAGGGGACAGAGGGATACGCAGTATTTT
>NA|NA|TRBV14|TRBJ2-2
CASSQDYPGSPGELFF
TGTGCCAGCAGCCAAGATTATCCGGGTTCCCCCGGGGAGCTGTTTTTT
>NA|TRBD1|TRBV6-4|TRBJ1-2
CASRSHTGDYTF
TGTGCCAGCAGATCTCATACAGGGGACTACACCTTC
>NA|TRBD2|TRBV11-2|TRBJ2-1
CASSWGFSGGAYNEQFF
TGTGCCAGCAGCTGGGGCTTTAGCGGGGGGGCCTACAATGAGCAGTTCTTC
>NA|TRBD1|TRBV5-1|TRBJ1-2
CASSSSGTGEGGYTF
TGCGCCAGCAGCAGCTCCGGGACAGGGGAAGGAGGCTACACCTTC
>NA|NA|TRBV4-3|TRBJ1-1
CASSQAAGPTIRRGAFF
TGCGCCAGCAGCCAAGCGGCAGGGCCTACCATACGGAGAGGAGCTTTCTTT
>NA|TRBD1|TRBV6-6|TRBJ2-7
CASSSLDRGGFYEQYF
TGTGCCAGCAGTTCCCTTGACAGGGGAGGATTTTACGAGCAGTACTTC
>NA|TRBD2|TRBV5-1|TRBJ2-7
CASNALGGTSASYEQYF
TGCGCCAGCAACGCCCTTGGCGGGACTAGCGCCTCCTACGAGCAGTACTTC
>few|TRBD1|TRBV19|TRBJ2-2
CASCLGTGATGELFF
TGTGCCAGTTGTTTGGGGACAGGGGCCACCGGGGAGCTGTTTTTT
>NA|NA|TRBV4-3|TRBJ1-4
CASSQDGADNEKLFF
TGCGCCAGCAGCCAAGATGGGGCCGATAATGAAAAACTGTTTTTT
>NA|NA|TRBV4-3|TRBJ2-2
CASSQVGGSGELFF
TGCGCCAGCAGCCAAGTCGGGGGTTCCGGGGAGCTGTTTTTT
>NA|NA|TRBV27|TRBJ2-1
CASSIRNNEQFF
TGTGCCAGCAGTATCAGAAACAATGAGCAGTTCTTC
>few|TRBD2|TRBV4-3|TRBJ2-3
CASSQAGLAGGGSADTQYF
TGCGCCAGCAGCCAAGCGGGACTAGCGGGAGGAGGGAGCGCAGATACGCAGTATTTT
>NA|NA|TRBV28|TRBJ1-5
CASSFGRGRFSQHF
TGTGCCAGCAGTTTCGGTAGGGGCCGATTTTCCCAGCATTTT
>NA|TRBD1|TRBV5-6|TRBJ1-1
CASSPQGAEVNTEAFF
TGTGCCAGCAGCCCACAGGGGGCTGAGGTGAACACTGAAGCTTTCTTT
>NA|TRBD2|TRBV7-3|TRBJ2-1
CASSLMAAGLGGEQFF
TGTGCCAGCAGCTTAATGGCCGCGGGACTAGGTGGTGAGCAGTTCTTC
>NA|NA|TRBV27|TRBJ1-1
CASAYGQKNTEAFF
TGTGCCAGCGCGTACGGACAGAAGAACACTGAAGCTTTCTTT
>NA|NA|TRBV5-6|TRBJ2-7
CASSLGGGASSYEQYF
TGTGCCAGCAGCTTGGGTGGGGGCGCGAGCTCCTACGAGCAGTACTTC
>NA|TRBD1|TRBV5-6|TRBJ2-7
CASSWGERTGGDEQYF
TGTGCCAGCAGCTGGGGGGAACGGACAGGGGGCGACGAGCAGTACTTC
>NA|NA|TRBV4-1|TRBJ2-7
CASSQPGGRADEQYF
TGCGCCAGCAGCCAACCGGGCGGGCGTGCGGACGAGCAGTACTTC
>once|NA|TRBV13|TRBJ2-2
CASSLYLSRTSNTGELFF
TGTGCCAGCAGCTTATATCTTTCGCGGACTTCGAACACCGGGGAGCTGTTTTTT
>NA|TRBD1|TRBV5-6|TRBJ1-3
CASSPFYGQGAGNTIYF
TGTGCCAGCAGCCCATTCTACGGACAGGGTGCTGGAAACACCATATATTTT
>once|TRBD1|TRBV7-2|TRBJ2-5
CASSLALDRGQTQYF
TGTGCCAGCAGCTTAGCGCTGGACAGGGGCCAGACCCAGTACTTC
>NA|TRBD2|TRBV5-6|TRBJ2-5
CASSLVVAGDKETQYF
TGTGCCAGCAGCTTGGTAGTAGCGGGGGACAAAGAGACCCAGTACTTC
>NA|NA|TRBV29-1|TRBJ2-2
CSVAQGLAGELFF
TGCAGCGTTGCCCAGGGTTTAGCCGGGGAGCTGTTTTTT
>NA|TRBD1|TRBV9|TRBJ2-7
CASSRAGTGSYEQYF
TGTGCCAGCAGCAGAGCCGGGACAGGGTCCTACGAGCAGTACTTC
>NA|NA|TRBV30|TRBJ1-3
CAWSTSSGNTIYF
TGTGCCTGGAGTACCAGCTCTGGAAACACCATATATTTT
>NA|NA|TRBV7-6|TRBJ2-5
CASSPFQETQYF
TGTGCCAGCAGCCCGTTCCAAGAGACCCAGTACTTC
>NA|TRBD1|TRBV6-4|TRBJ1-5
CASRPLDRGRQPQHF
TGTGCCAGCAGACCCTTGGACAGGGGCAGGCAGCCCCAGCATTTT
>NA|NA|TRBV5-6|TRBJ1-6
CASSLVTPRGRSPLHF
TGTGCCAGCAGCTTGGTGACCCCGCGGGGACGCTCACCCCTCCACTTT
>NA|NA|TRBV7-2|TRBJ2-7
CASSFSDRISYEQYF
TGTGCCAGCAGCTTCAGCGACAGGATCTCCTACGAGCAGTACTTC
>NA|TRBD1|TRBV9|TRBJ1-1
CASSPPNRAGTGWNTEAFF
TGTGCCAGCAGCCCCCCGAACCGGGCCGGGACAGGATGGAACACTGAAGCTTTCTTT
>NA|TRBD1|TRBV7-8|TRBJ1-6
CASSGRDSLYNSPLHF
TGTGCCAGCAGCGGCCGGGACAGTCTTTATAATTCACCCCTCCACTTT
>NA|TRBD1|TRBV18|TRBJ1-3
CASSPAGQGVGGNTIYF
TGTGCCAGCTCCCCAGCCGGACAGGGGGTCGGAGGAAACACCATATATTTT
>NA|NA|TRBV19|TRBJ1-1
CATKLDTEAFF
TGTGCCACGAAACTAGACACTGAAGCTTTCTTT
>NA|TRBD1|TRBV5-5|TRBJ1-6
CASSWSTGANSPLHF
TGTGCCAGCAGCTGGAGCACAGGGGCGAATTCACCCCTCCACTTT
>NA|NA|TRBV20-1|TRBJ1-2
CSASPPGYTF
TGCAGTGCTAGTCCCCCAGGCTACACCTTC
>few|NA|TRBV7-2|TRBJ2-3
CASSPQGTDTQYF
TGTGCCAGCAGCCCACAAGGCACAGATACGCAGTATTTT
>few|TRBD1|TRBV6-1|TRBJ1-1
CASMRGQDPPEAFF
TGTGCCAGCATGAGAGGACAGGATCCGCCTGAAGCTTTCTTT
>NA|NA|TRBV6-1|TRBJ2-7
CASSDDYAGATYEQYF
TGTGCCAGCAGTGACGACTACGCGGGCGCGACCTACGAGCAGTACTTC
>NA|NA|TRBV2|TRBJ2-3
CASSVAGAAADTQYF
TGTGCCAGCAGTGTCGCGGGCGCTGCGGCAGATACGCAGTATTTT
>NA|NA|TRBV7-8|TRBJ2-7
CASTETGVSHEQYF
TGTGCCAGCACCGAAACGGGAGTAAGCCACGAGCAGTACTTC